This T cell receptor (beta chain) was identified in a study of CD8+CD57+ T cells in acquired aplastic anemia. Study summary: The sorted CD4+ and CD8+ cells yielded an average roughly 3 ug of DNA. Around 11 million reads, on average, were obtained for CD4+ cells from healthy donors. Study-wide results and caveats: There were approximately 27 CD8+ CDR3 sequences that occurred in both patients and controls. Between the patient and control groups, CD8+ Simpson's diversity did not differ significantly.

Genomic DNA served as template for TCR beta VDJ and CDR3 profiling. MiXCR was run by TCRdb on the reads, yielding one entry per CDR3 protein. This table holds 120,000 or so distinct CDR3 sequences, over 45% found once. Notes on this clonotype: Its specificity is not known.

Germline V gene sequence: CDR1 MNHNS, CDR2 SASEGT. Trimming cost V 5 bases and J 6 bases, with 3 bases left between them. This CDR3 region has 10 residues. The sequence was collected from a human donor in good health, serving as a control. The rearrangement uses TRBV6-1 and TRBJ2-3; D remains ambiguous. Sequencing was carried out using sorted CD4+, CD8+, or CD8+CD57+ T cells (not recorded which) from PBMCs. CDR3 in DNA: TGTGCCAGCAGTTGGGATACGCAGTATTTT. Translation gives CASSWDTQYF.